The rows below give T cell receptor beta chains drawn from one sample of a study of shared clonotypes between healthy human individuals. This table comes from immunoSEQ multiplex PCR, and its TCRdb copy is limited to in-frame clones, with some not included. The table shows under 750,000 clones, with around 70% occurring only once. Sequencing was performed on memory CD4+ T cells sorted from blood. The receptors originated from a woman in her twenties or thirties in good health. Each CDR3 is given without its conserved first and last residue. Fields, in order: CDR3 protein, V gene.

cdr3_aa: ASRSHNEQF; v_call: TRBV5-1
cdr3_aa: ASSLRPGDGDQETQY; v_call: TRBV7-2
cdr3_aa: ASSPDRGREKLF; v_call: TRBV18
cdr3_aa: ASSLEAFEQY; v_call: TRBV5-4
cdr3_aa: ASSLSVQLNSDADTQY; v_call: TRBV5-4
cdr3_aa: ASSQVGGDLNEQF; v_call: TRBV2
cdr3_aa: ASSYLPPGNSNQPQH; v_call: TRBV27
cdr3_aa: ASSLAAGPRREAF; v_call: TRBV7-9
cdr3_aa: ASRTRTGPSNYGYT; v_call: TRBV28
cdr3_aa: ASSPELVGEKLF; v_call: TRBV7-9
cdr3_aa: ASSLSGRSNLNQPQH; v_call: TRBV28
cdr3_aa: ASSLVETGELF; v_call: TRBV5-1
cdr3_aa: ASSLKVSGANVLT; v_call: TRBV13
cdr3_aa: ASTSYYRTGELF; v_call: TRBV19
cdr3_aa: ASSTHSRGYT; v_call: TRBV6-5
cdr3_aa: ASSLVAGGSYGYT; v_call: TRBV7-9
cdr3_aa: ASSENPKVTGELF; v_call: TRBV6-4
cdr3_aa: AWSVGFPKETQY; v_call: TRBV30
cdr3_aa: ASSIGQQNTEAF; v_call: TRBV19
cdr3_aa: ASAFTAGTDTQY; v_call: TRBV7-9
cdr3_aa: ASSPRPGPEQY; v_call: TRBV5-1
cdr3_aa: ASSPPGTSGMLAKNIQY; v_call: TRBV18
cdr3_aa: ASSLQGTPYGQY; v_call: TRBV28
cdr3_aa: AIGLAGENTGELF; v_call: TRBV10-3
cdr3_aa: ASSARGGRYNEQF; v_call: TRBV11-3
cdr3_aa: ASRQQGATDSNQPQH; v_call: TRBV19
cdr3_aa: ASSQGRVSPGELF; v_call: TRBV2
cdr3_aa: ASSGGRNSGNTIY; v_call: TRBV5-1
cdr3_aa: AISESQQGGARRQY; v_call: TRBV10-3
cdr3_aa: ASSLGDRDAGGYT; v_call: TRBV5-1
cdr3_aa: ASSERPSGRVLLSGEQY; v_call: TRBV10-2
cdr3_aa: ASRSGTSGAYEQY; v_call: TRBV10-2
cdr3_aa: ASSLRTPYEQY; v_call: TRBV28
cdr3_aa: ASSPLGAIGGTDTQY; v_call: TRBV5-6
cdr3_aa: ASSLEGLAGVGQGYEQY; v_call: TRBV5-1
cdr3_aa: ASILSGANVLT; v_call: TRBV5-4
cdr3_aa: ASSVQPDTSVGAQY; v_call: TRBV5-1
cdr3_aa: AWSGPDSAAYEQY; v_call: TRBV30
cdr3_aa: ASSFWKREGLNEQF; v_call: TRBV27
cdr3_aa: ASRGANYGYT; v_call: TRBV25-1
cdr3_aa: ASSTAYWAVGAF; v_call: TRBV7-2
cdr3_aa: ASSPTGHLSETQY; v_call: TRBV5-1
cdr3_aa: ASSISGTANTGELF; v_call: TRBV7-9
cdr3_aa: ASRSGGHYEQY; v_call: TRBV19
cdr3_aa: ASSMLTSGFFSDTQY; v_call: TRBV5-8
cdr3_aa: ASSKSGFGTSANIQY; v_call: TRBV21-1
cdr3_aa: ASSPDIHSNQPQH; v_call: TRBV18
cdr3_aa: SGTRDLEAF; v_call: TRBV20-1
cdr3_aa: ASSVRREGSEQY; v_call: TRBV10-1
cdr3_aa: ASSFRQNSYEQY; v_call: TRBV27
cdr3_aa: ASSREVSNQPQH; v_call: TRBV6-1